This TCR beta chain derives from a study of OX40 agonist ivuxolimab in advanced cancers. This clone was seen more than once but under ten times. Assay used: immunoSEQ multiplex PCR; TCRdb lists only in-frame clones, some missing. The repertoire holds about 58,000 clones, with approximately 75% as singletons. Autoimmune disease history or systemic immunosuppression meant exclusion. The starting material was CD4+ or CD8+ T cells sorted from blood, obtained in a trial of the OX40 agonist ivuxolimab. This receptor was obtained from an adult with an advanced solid tumor such as melanoma, head and neck, liver or kidney cancer.

CDR3 DNA: TGTGCCACCAGCAGAGCAGGGGTTAGGAATGAGCAGTTCTTC. Translated: CATSRAGVRNEQFF. The V gene is TRBV15, the J gene TRBJ2-1, with a possible D match to TRBD1 (6 bases). The CDR3 consists of 14 residues. Germline values: CDR1 LNHNV, CDR2 YYDKDF (reference sequence). The V and J ends lost 1 base and 7 bases respectively, with 11 bases between them.